Listed below are T cell receptor beta chains from one sample, sequenced in a study of blood T cell repertoires in COVID-19. Assay used: immunoSEQ multiplex PCR; TCRdb lists only in-frame clones, some missing. This sample carries roughly 400,000 clones, over 75% of them seen once, and the ten largest clones take approximately 2%. Sequencing was done on a sample of PBMCs or T cells enriched from blood (not recorded which). The source is a woman aged 40 to 50 with acute COVID-19. The CDR3 runs from the conserved cysteine through the conserved F or W. Fields, in order: CDR3 protein, CDR3 DNA, J gene, clone size, V gene, D gene, CDR3 length. The D gene is left open where the match is weak. Not every row has a clone size; where given, it reads once, few, many or a size class.

CDR3aa: CASSEETGNRNTIYF; CDR3nt: TGTGCCAGCAGTGAAGAGACAGGAAACCGCAACACCATATATTTT; j_gene: TRBJ1-3; abundance: few; v_gene: TRBV6-1; d_gene: .; len: 15
CDR3aa: CASSLATAYNSPLHF; CDR3nt: TGTGCCAGCAGCTTAGCGACAGCCTATAATTCACCCCTCCACTTT; j_gene: TRBJ1-6; abundance: .; v_gene: TRBV7-2; d_gene: .; len: 15
CDR3aa: CASSLVGNTDTQYF; CDR3nt: TGTGCCAGCAGCTTAGTTGGCAACACAGATACGCAGTATTTT; j_gene: TRBJ2-3; abundance: .; v_gene: TRBV11-2; d_gene: .; len: 14
CDR3aa: CASSILGGGTEAFF; CDR3nt: TGTGCCAGTAGTATTTTGGGGGGTGGAACTGAAGCTTTCTTT; j_gene: TRBJ1-1; abundance: .; v_gene: TRBV19; d_gene: .; len: 14
CDR3aa: CASSPRQDMNTEAFF; CDR3nt: TGTGCCAGCAGCCCACGACAGGATATGAACACTGAAGCTTTCTTT; j_gene: TRBJ1-1; abundance: .; v_gene: TRBV7-8; d_gene: .; len: 15
CDR3aa: CSAPRGFEAFF; CDR3nt: TGCAGTGCCCCTAGGGGTTTCGAAGCTTTCTTT; j_gene: TRBJ1-1; abundance: .; v_gene: TRBV20-1; d_gene: .; len: 11
CDR3aa: CASSEGGAGNSPLHF; CDR3nt: TGTGCCAGCAGCGAAGGGGGGGCTGGGAATTCACCCCTCCACTTT; j_gene: TRBJ1-6; abundance: .; v_gene: TRBV9; d_gene: .; len: 15
CDR3aa: CASSSTIGGTDTQYF; CDR3nt: TGTGCCAGCAGCTCCACCATAGGGGGAACAGATACGCAGTATTTT; j_gene: TRBJ2-3; abundance: .; v_gene: TRBV13; d_gene: .; len: 15
CDR3aa: CASRKDRTQPGLAGDSYNEQFF; CDR3nt: TGTGCCAGCAGAAAGGACAGGACCCAACCGGGACTAGCGGGAGACTCCTACAATGAGCAGTTCTTC; j_gene: TRBJ2-1; abundance: .; v_gene: TRBV27; d_gene: TRBD2; len: 22
CDR3aa: CASSLVQGSYEQYF; CDR3nt: TGTGCCAGCAGCTTGGTCCAGGGGAGCTACGAGCAGTACTTC; j_gene: TRBJ2-7; abundance: .; v_gene: TRBV5-6; d_gene: .; len: 14
CDR3aa: CASRVQEFTEAFF; CDR3nt: TGCGCCAGCAGGGTACAAGAATTCACTGAAGCTTTCTTT; j_gene: TRBJ1-1; abundance: once; v_gene: TRBV5-1; d_gene: .; len: 13
CDR3aa: CASSAGSQQPQHF; CDR3nt: TGTGCCAGCAGTGCAGGGTCCCAACAGCCCCAGCATTTT; j_gene: TRBJ1-5; abundance: .; v_gene: TRBV2; d_gene: .; len: 13
CDR3aa: CASSFGTPGGAFF; CDR3nt: TGTGCCAGCAGTTTTGGTACTCCGGGGGGGGCTTTCTTT; j_gene: TRBJ1-1; abundance: .; v_gene: TRBV12-3/TRBV12-4; d_gene: .; len: 13
CDR3aa: CASSPFTEYEQYF; CDR3nt: TGTGCCAGCTCACCGTTCACGGAGTACGAGCAGTACTTC; j_gene: TRBJ2-7; abundance: .; v_gene: TRBV18; d_gene: .; len: 13